This entry describes one T cell receptor beta chain. This specimen belongs to a study of T cell changes during pregnancy in multiple sclerosis. Data came from immunoSEQ multiplex PCR; TCRdb stores just in-frame clones and leaves some out. The repertoire holds over 90,000 clones, with roughly 92% as singletons. From germline, CDR1 is SNHLY and CDR2 FYNNEI. The CDR3 loop spans 16 amino acids. The origin of this receptor is a female donor with multiple sclerosis, enrolled in a pregnancy study. The material was peripheral blood, obtained after pregnancy. The chain recombines TRBV2 with TRBJ2-6, with 11 bases aligning to TRBD2. CDR3 in amino acids: CAGGLAGGAGANVLTF. For the CDR3, the DNA is TGTGCTGGTGGGCTAGCGGGAGGTGCTGGGGCCAACGTCCTGACTTTC.